This T cell receptor beta chain was obtained from a study of siplizumab effects on memory and regulatory T cells (dated by TCRdb to the late 2010s). In terms of the full investigation: The study examined how the anti-CD2 antibody siplizumab affects alloreactive T-cell subsets in allogeneic mixed lymphocyte reactions built from human PBMCs.

The germline V end is reduced by 10 bases and the J end by 0 bases; junction bases left unmatched: 15. The CDR3, from cysteine to phenylalanine, totals 17 residues. Only CDR3 DNA is held: 51 bases, read in frame from base 1. Study-wide findings and limitations: The suppressive function of proliferating Tregs from siplizumab cultures was not functionally confirmed. Unstimulated naive T cells appeared more diverse than memory T cells, and naive cells seemed to contribute substantially to the alloresponse. Sequences below about 10^-5 frequency were poorly captured, so only a minor fraction of alloreactive clones could be mapped to unstimulated subsets. In reactions with siplizumab, an average of about 69% of mappable alloreactive CD4+ clones were Treg-derived, compared with 26.9% in control reactions. Roughly 75-95% of proliferating CD4+ or CD8+ clones could not be assigned a naive or memory phenotype. Siplizumab significantly lowered the cumulative frequency of alloreactive sequences that could be traced to unstimulated CD4+ memory T cells.

The library was obtained by the immunoSEQ multiplex PCR assay. The deep sequencing platform assayed about 91,000 TCR templates per sample. Genomic DNA extracted from sorted T cells was the material used for TCRbeta CDR3 sequencing. As for the original processing: Clonal analysis of TCRbeta CDR3 data was done in the R programming language. Comparing unstimulated samples against CFSE-low samples taken after the reaction was how alloreactive CD4+ and CD8+ clones were defined. Regulatory or non-regulatory origin was assigned to alloreactive CD4+ clones by matching of sequences to sorted unstimulated Treg and non-Treg repertoires. TCRdb provides this immuneACCESS table in a form limited to in-frame rearrangements. Some clones are lacking; in checked studies, under half of them reflect an unresolved V gene, and why the rest are absent is not known. V and J calls plus clone size are reproduced from that table; the DNA served to infer D and trimming. The sample has around 100,000 clones on record, about 90% of them singletons. The ten most abundant clones make up about 1.1% of the sample.

Sorted unstimulated T cells and proliferating T cells recovered from mixed lymphocyte reactions were subjected to TCRbeta CDR3 sequencing. Fresh whole blood from about 9 HLA-typed healthy donors was used as the source from which PBMCs were isolated. On this clone itself: Its cognate antigen has yet to be identified. Base qualities are not at hand, and no much larger clone is one base apart.

The receptor was isolated from a human donor in good health. The chain couples TRBV23-1 to TRBJ2-7, and TRBD1 matches 10 of the central bases. TRBV23-1 is labeled an ORF, and its function is uncertain. The sample comprised CD4+ T cells sorted from blood. The DNA sequence reads TGCGCCACCTTACGTGACAGGGGGCCCGATAACTCCTACGAGCAGTACTTC. It translates as CATLRDRGPDNSYEQYF.